Each of the 27 T cell receptor beta chains below was sequenced from the same sample in a study of cytomegalovirus exposure and HLA in healthy donors. Both 60 Vbeta primers and 13 Jbeta primers went into the PCR. The protocol was immunoSEQ multiplex PCR, while the TCRdb copy is restricted to in-frame clones and leaves out a portion. This sample has more than 110,000 clones, with 73% found just once. Material: PBMCs. The receptors here all came from a human donor in good health.

This sequence joins TRBV28 and TRBJ1-2; possibly TRBD1 for D (6 bases). Germline V gene sequence: CDR1 MDHEN, CDR2 SYDVKM. Trimming stripped 8 bases from V and 0 bases from J, with 10 bases between. CDR3 size: 13 residues. CDR3 DNA sequence: TGTGCCAGCGGGGACACAACTAACTATGGCTACACCTTC. Translation gives CASGDTTNYGYTF.

The genes are TRBV5-4 and TRBJ2-7; 8 bases are a match to TRBD2. Per the germline V gene, CDR1 is SGHNT and CDR2 is YYREEE (reference sequence). This CDR3 region has 17 residues. Unmatched junction bases numbered 14, after V lost 3 bases and J lost 3 bases. CDR3 sequence reads: CASSSSSSSGILYEQYF. CDR3 bases: TGTGCCAGCAGCTCCAGTTCGAGTAGCGGGATCCTCTACGAGCAGTACTTC.

The V gene is TRBV5-4, the J gene TRBJ1-3; TRBD1 matches at 9 bases. CDR1 and CDR2 from the germline V gene are SGHNT and YYREEE (reference sequence). J lost 3 bases, V lost 4 bases, and 8 bases had no gene match. This CDR3 is 16 amino acids long. CDR3 sequence (DNA): TGTGCCAGCAGCAACCTGGACAGGGGCGGTGGAAACACCATATATTTT. It yields the protein CASSNLDRGGGNTIYF.

This sequence joins TRBV18 and TRBJ1-1, with 7 positions matching TRBD1. J gave up 5 bases and V 5 bases, and 8 bases lay outside the gene matches. The germline V gene has CDR1 KGHSH and CDR2 LQKENI. This CDR3 contains 14 residues. In DNA form, the CDR3 reads TGTGCCAGCTCAACAGAGGGGGCTACAACTGAAGCTTTCTTT. This sequence encodes CASSTEGATTEAFF.

The chain joins TRBV7-9 to TRBJ2-7, with 9 bases fitting TRBD2. V lost 1 base, J lost 2 bases, and 6 bases stayed unmatched. The CDR3 runs 16 residues. The germline V gene encodes CDR1 SEHNR and CDR2 FQNEAQ (reference sequence). CDR3 protein: CASSLGLAASPYEQYF. CDR3 coding DNA: TGTGCCAGCAGCTTAGGACTAGCGGCATCCCCCTACGAGCAGTACTTC.

The chain is built from TRBV7-9 and TRBJ2-3, with D uncertain. CDR3 length equals 12 residues. The V gene lost 5 bases and the J gene lost 8 bases, with 11 bases spanning the gap. Germline-derived CDR1 and CDR2 are SEHNR and FQNEAQ (reference sequence). The CDR3 reads CASSQLRGTQYF. In DNA form, the CDR3 reads TGTGCCAGCAGCCAATTGCGCGGTACGCAGTATTTT.

The chain combines TRBV18 with TRBJ2-5, with a tentative D call TRBD2 (6 bases). The V gene lost 3 bases and the J gene lost 2 bases, with 10 bases spanning the gap. CDR1 and CDR2 (germline): KGHSH, LQKENI. This CDR3 has 14 amino acids. The CDR3 DNA reads as TGTGCCAGCTCACCCGGGGGTGCTCAAGAGACCCAGTACTTC. Its protein is CASSPGGAQETQYF.

This clone was observed a handful of times. CDR3 protein: CASSFRTGNYGYTF. DNA for the CDR3: TGTGCCAGCAGCTTCCGGACAGGAAACTATGGCTACACCTTC. The rearrangement uses TRBV5-4 and TRBJ1-2; TRBD1 aligns across 7 bases. V was clipped by 2 bases and J by 2 bases; unmatched bases: 3. CDR3 length equals 14 residues. CDR1 SGHNT and CDR2 YYREEE come from the germline V gene (reference sequence).

DNA for the CDR3: TGTGCCAGCAGGAGGTCTATGCTTATGGATTCACCCCTCCACTTT. Its protein product is CASRRSMLMDSPLHF. The chain is built from TRBV6-5 and TRBJ1-6; no firm D call. This CDR3 is built from 15 residues. The ends were cut back, 6 bases at V and 8 bases at J, with 17 bases in the middle. Germline V gene sequence: CDR1 MNHEY, CDR2 SVGAGI.

The chain combines TRBV7-9 with TRBJ1-2, with 7 bases aligning to TRBD1. V was pared by 5 bases and J by 6 bases, with 12 bases of the junction left unmatched. The CDR3 spans 15 residues. CDR1 and CDR2 (germline): SEHNR, FQNEAQ (reference sequence). CDR3 coding DNA: TGTGCCAGCAGCCTGCTAGACAGGGCCTTGGATGGCTACACCTTC. It is translated as CASSLLDRALDGYTF.

This clone has a handful of counts. The CDR3 region is CASSLEGLGADTQYF. CDR3 DNA: TGTGCCAGCAGCTTGGAGGGACTAGGAGCAGATACGCAGTATTTT. This chain connects TRBV11-2 to TRBJ2-3; TRBD2 aligns across 8 bases. Germline V gene lookup returns CDR1 SGHAT and CDR2 FQNNGV. Unmatched junction bases numbered 6, after V lost 3 bases and J lost 4 bases. CDR3 length: 15 residues.

The V call is TRBV9, the J call TRBJ2-1; 7 nucleotides align to TRBD2. V was clipped by 0 bases and J by 10 bases; unmatched bases: 10. CDR1 is SGDLS and CDR2 is YYNGEE in the germline V gene. The CDR3 runs 15 residues. The CDR3 spells CASSVGTSALGEQFF. CDR3 nucleotide sequence: TGTGCCAGCAGCGTAGGGACTAGTGCCCTCGGAGAGCAGTTCTTC.

The chain links TRBV14 to TRBJ2-3; D remains ambiguous. CDR1 SGHDN and CDR2 FVKESK come from the germline V gene. This CDR3 region has 12 residues. Trimming stripped 2 bases from V and 6 bases from J, with 6 bases between. The CDR3 here is CASSQSVDTQYF. The CDR3 DNA sequence: TGTGCCAGCAGCCAATCAGTCGATACGCAGTATTTT.

The V and J genes are TRBV19 and TRBJ2-5; 11 bases agree with TRBD1. The CDR3 is made up of 15 amino acids. The trim removed 6 bases at V and 4 bases at J, leaving 7 bases unmatched. CDR1 and CDR2 (germline): LNHDA, SQIVND (reference sequence). CDR3 loop: CASRTGQGAGETQYF. The DNA for the CDR3 is TGTGCCAGTAGGACCGGACAGGGGGCTGGAGAGACCCAGTACTTC.

This clone was recorded a few times. The V gene is TRBV27, the J gene TRBJ2-1; D might be TRBD1 (5 bases). Germline loops: CDR1 MNHEY, CDR2 SMNVEV (reference sequence). The CDR3 has 13 amino acids. V shed 0 bases and J shed 11 bases, with 11 bases lying between them. The CDR3 DNA sequence: TGTGCCAGCAGTTTATCGGGCAGGGAACAGCAGTTCTTC. Its protein product is CASSLSGREQQFF.

This clone was counted once. CDR3 nucleotides: TGTGCCAGCAGCGCACGGACAGGGGGCTATAGCGGCTACACCTTC. This gives the protein CASSARTGGYSGYTF. The chain recombines TRBV9 with TRBJ1-2; 11 nucleotides align to TRBD1. The germline V gene has CDR1 SGDLS and CDR2 YYNGEE. J gave up 8 bases and V 3 bases, and 9 bases lay outside the gene matches. The CDR3 contains 15 residues.

With respect to this clone: One end of the junction does not line up with germline, which may come from a read error. This chain joins TRBV7-9 and TRBJ1-2, with a tentative D call TRBD1 (5 bases). The CDR3 is made up of 11 amino acids. Germline V gives CDR1 SEHNR, CDR2 FQNEAQ (reference sequence). The DNA for the CDR3 is TGTTCCAGCAGCGGGAACAGGCCTCTACTCTTC. Its translation is CSSSGNRPLLF.

The chain carries TRBV9 and TRBJ2-2, with D maybe TRBD2 (6 bases). CDR1 is SGDLS, CDR2 YYNGEE, per germline. Trimming took off 3 bases at V and 0 bases at J, with 15 bases between the two ends. The CDR3 has 17 residues. This chain's CDR3 is CASSASTRSTNTGELFF. The CDR3 DNA reads as TGTGCCAGCAGCGCATCGACTAGGAGCACGAACACCGGGGAGCTGTTTTTT.

This sequence joins TRBV6-5 and TRBJ1-5; 9 bases fit TRBD1. V dropped 6 bases and J dropped 6; count of bases not matched to a gene: 9. Germline-derived CDR1 and CDR2 are MNHEY and SVGAGI. This CDR3 region has 15 residues. The CDR3 DNA follows: TGTGCCAGCAGCCCGGGACAGGGTTGGAGTCAGCCCCAGCATTTT. Its protein is CASSPGQGWSQPQHF.

This clone was detected once. This rearrangement joins TRBV6-6 to TRBJ2-3; 12 bases agree with TRBD2. CDR1 is MNHNY and CDR2 is SVGAGI in the germline V gene (reference sequence). The CDR3 has 16 amino acids. V was pared by 5 bases and J by 6 bases, with 9 bases of the junction left unmatched. The CDR3 protein is CASSRLAGGPGDTQYF. DNA of the CDR3: TGTGCCAGCAGTCGCCTAGCGGGGGGGCCGGGCGATACGCAGTATTTT.

This clone came up a few times. The rearrangement links TRBV6-1 to TRBJ1-5; tentative D call: TRBD1 (6 bases). V shed 4 bases and J shed 0 bases, with 13 bases lying between them. The CDR3 loop spans 16 amino acids. Germline V gene data show CDR1 as MNHNS and CDR2 as SASEGT. In nucleotides, the CDR3 is TGTGCCAGCAGTGGAGGGACACAAATTAGCAATCAGCCCCAGCATTTT. It is translated as CASSGGTQISNQPQHF.

This clone was detected a few times. The chain links TRBV7-2 to TRBJ2-1; TRBD2 matches 8 bases. Germline-derived CDR1 and CDR2 are SGHTA and FQGNSA. The CDR3 runs to 16 residues. After removal of 3 bases from V and 1 base from J, the junction contained 5 bases not matched to a gene. CDR3 sequence (DNA): TGTGCCAGCAGCTTCGAAGCGGGAGCTTCCTACAATGAGCAGTTCTTC. It specifies CASSFEAGASYNEQFF. Complete variable domain (other parts from reference TRBV7-2 and TRBJ2-1): GAGVSQSPSNKVTEKGKDVELRCDPISGHTALYWYRQSLGQGLEFLIYFQGNSAPDKSGLPSDRFSAERTGGSVSTLTIQRTQQEDSAVYLCASSFEAGASYNEQFFGPGTRLTVL.

The CDR3 nucleotides are TGTGCCAGCAGCTTAGCACCCGGGACTGAAGCTTTCTTT. Translating it yields CASSLAPGTEAFF. This chain uses TRBV11-3 with TRBJ1-1; the D is unclear. Trimming shortened V by 1 base and J by 5 bases, and 8 bases separated the two germline ends. This CDR3 spans 13 amino acids. The germline CDR1 and CDR2 sequences are SGHNT and YENEEA.

The gene calls are TRBV14 and TRBJ2-7, with 7 nucleotides matching TRBD2. V gave up 3 bases and J gave up 9 bases; unmatched junction bases: 11. The germline V gene has CDR1 SGHDN and CDR2 FVKESK. This CDR3 has 14 amino acids. The CDR3: CASSQDPGGSVQYF. The DNA for the CDR3 is TGTGCCAGCAGCCAGGACCCGGGAGGTAGTGTGCAGTACTTC.

This chain links TRBV5-6 with TRBJ2-6, with D unresolved. V was clipped by 0 bases and J by 1 base, with 8 bases between them. Germline CDR1 reads SGHDT; CDR2 reads YYEEEE. This CDR3 contains 16 residues. The CDR3 protein is CASSLAVESGANVLTF. CDR3 DNA sequence: TGTGCCAGCAGCTTGGCCGTGGAGTCTGGGGCCAACGTCCTGACTTTC.

The chain couples TRBV6-6 to TRBJ1-1; tentatively, D is TRBD1 (5 bases). Germline loops: CDR1 MNHNY, CDR2 SVGAGI (reference sequence). The CDR3 covers 15 residues. Trimming left V 6 bases short and J 0 bases short, with 14 bases between. The CDR3 loop is CASRATGSLNTEAFF. In nucleotides, the CDR3 is TGTGCCAGCAGAGCAACAGGCAGCTTGAACACTGAAGCTTTCTTT.

V gene TRBV6-9 combines with J gene TRBJ1-4, with 7 bases aligning to TRBD1. Germline V CDR1 and CDR2: MNHGY, SVAAGI. The CDR3 is made up of 13 amino acids. Trimming at V came to 7 bases and at J to 14 bases, leaving 13 bases not matched to a gene. This CDR3 is CASTGTDLRWLFF. CDR3 bases: TGTGCCAGCACCGGGACAGACCTAAGGTGGCTGTTTTTT.